A single sample gave rise to the 17 T cell receptor beta chains below, sequenced in a study of early T cells in non-severe SARS-CoV-2 infection. Each CDR3 protein gets one entry after TCRdb re-called the 5' RACE reads with MiXCR. The profile covers about 84,000 distinct CDR3 sequences, with around 10% appearing a single time and about 2.7% taken by the ten largest. Sequencing was performed on whole blood. The receptors here all came from an adult who was a healthcare worker with PCR-confirmed SARS-CoV-2 infection or an uninfected control (not recorded which).

The V gene is TRBV11-3, the J gene TRBJ2-5; TRBD1 is a possible D gene (6 bases). V shed 2 bases and J shed 4 bases, with 11 bases lying between them. Germline CDR1 reads SGHNT; CDR2 reads YENEEA. CDR3 size: 14 residues. In DNA, the CDR3 is TGTGCCAGCAGCTTACCGGTGGGGGCAGAGACCCAGTACTTC. Its protein is CASSLPVGAETQYF. Variable domain in full (rest from reference TRBV11-3 and TRBJ2-5): EAGVVQSPRYKIIEKKQPVAFWCNPISGHNTLYWYLQNLGQGPELLIRYENEEAVDDSQLPKDRFSAERLKGVDSTLKIQPAELGDSAVYLCASSLPVGAETQYFGPGTRLLVL.

This clonotype has ten or more counts. This chain joins TRBV6-1 and TRBJ2-7, with D possibly being TRBD1 or TRBD2 (5 bases each). The CDR3 runs to 14 residues. V dropped 5 bases and J dropped 2 bases, with 13 bases sitting between them. CDR1 is MNHNS and CDR2 is SASEGT in the germline V gene. The CDR3 DNA follows: TGTGCCAGCAGTTCCCGGGACGGACCCTACGAGCAGTACTTC. It codes for CASSSRDGPYEQYF.

This clonotype was recorded a few times. J is TRBJ1-2 and V is TRBV12-3 or TRBV12-4, with D possibly TRBD1 on 5 matching bases. Trimming left V 5 bases short and J 1 base short, with 14 bases between. There are 15 residues in the CDR3. The CDR3 sequence: CASSGGDFVNYGYTF. CDR3 DNA sequence: TGTGCCAGCAGTGGGGGGGATTTTGTTAACTATGGCTACACCTTC.

This clonotype was seen ten or more times. The chain employs TRBV9 and TRBJ1-6, with D possibly matching TRBD1 (5 bases). V lost 6 bases, J lost 10 bases, and 14 bases lay in between. The CDR3 is 13 residues long. CDR1 is SGDLS and CDR2 is YYNGEE in the germline V gene. The CDR3 nucleotides are TGTGCCAGCAATAACCAGGGTTACTCACCCCTCCACTTT. It translates to CASNNQGYSPLHF.

This clonotype turned up a few times. The chain joins TRBV12-3 or TRBV12-4 to TRBJ2-6; D might be TRBD1 (6 bases). Trimming left V 5 bases short and J 3 bases short, with 11 bases between. CDR3 length: 15 amino acids. This chain's CDR3 is CASSHRDSGANVLTF. CDR3 sequence (DNA): TGTGCCAGCAGTCACAGGGATAGTGGGGCCAACGTCCTGACTTTC.

This clonotype was detected many times. J is TRBJ2-7 and V is TRBV7-9; the match to TRBD1 covers 7 bases. CDR1 and CDR2 (germline): SEHNR, FQNEAQ (reference sequence). This CDR3 contains 13 residues. V lost 5 bases and J lost 5; bases outside the gene matches: 6. CDR3 nucleotide sequence: TGTGCCAGCAGCACATTCACAGGGGACGAGCAGTACTTC. It translates to CASSTFTGDEQYF.

This clonotype was seen more than once but under ten times. This chain joins TRBV7-2 and TRBJ2-1, with 7 bases that match TRBD1. The length of the CDR3 is 15 residues. The junction had 3 bases not matched to a gene; V was cut back by 1 base and J by 3 bases. Per germline, CDR1 SGHTA and CDR2 FQGNSA. CDR3 in amino acids: CASSLVQGIYNEQFF. CDR3 nucleotides: TGTGCCAGCAGCTTAGTACAGGGGATCTACAATGAGCAGTTCTTC.

The table lists this clonotype with many counts. This sequence joins TRBV27 and TRBJ1-5; D gene uncertain. Germline CDR1 is MNHEY and CDR2 is SMNVEV (reference sequence). This CDR3 comprises 12 residues. V lost 3 bases and J 3 bases, leaving 3 bases between the germline ends. CDR3 loop: CASSFPNQPQHF. CDR3 sequence (DNA): TGTGCCAGCAGTTTCCCCAATCAGCCCCAGCATTTT.

The chain uses TRBV6-6 and TRBJ2-5; 9 bases match TRBD1. Losses at the gene ends were 4 bases for V and 4 bases for J; bases not matched to a gene: 4. Germline CDR1 MNHNY, CDR2 SVGAGI (reference sequence). This CDR3 region has 14 residues. This CDR3 reads CASSSLQGAETQYF. Written as DNA, the CDR3 is TGTGCCAGCAGTTCCCTACAGGGGGCAGAGACCCAGTACTTC.

This clonotype came up many times. In DNA, the CDR3 is TGTGCCAGCAGTTTTAGGCTAAACTCCTACAATGAGCAGTTCTTC. This sequence encodes CASSFRLNSYNEQFF. This rearrangement joins TRBV12-3 or TRBV12-4 to TRBJ2-1; no clear D. V gave up 3 bases and J gave up 0 bases, with 9 bases separating them. The CDR3 extends over 15 amino acids.

The sample holds a few counts of this clonotype. This chain connects TRBV28 to TRBJ1-5; D unresolved. Per germline, CDR1 MDHEN and CDR2 SYDVKM. The CDR3 runs to 11 residues. The CDR3 here is CPRIGGQPQHF. The CDR3 coding sequence is TGTCCGAGGATCGGAGGTCAGCCCCAGCATTTT.

This clonotype was seen a handful of times. This rearrangement joins TRBV20-1 to TRBJ1-1; D is undetermined. The length of the CDR3 is 16 residues. The germline CDR1 and CDR2 sequences are DFQATT and SNEGSKA (reference sequence). The V and J ends lost 0 bases and 1 base respectively, with 15 bases between them. The CDR3 region has the DNA TGCAGTGCTAGAGATCGTTTGGGAGGGTCGAACACTGAAGCTTTCTTT. Its translation: CSARDRLGGSNTEAFF.

This clonotype appeared many times. This rearrangement joins TRBV7-9 to TRBJ1-2; D gene unclear. V was trimmed by 0 bases and J by 4 bases, leaving 9 bases between them. CDR1 and CDR2 (germline): SEHNR, FQNEAQ (reference sequence). The CDR3 consists of 14 residues. The CDR3 nucleotides read TGTGCCAGCAGCTTAGCAGGGATCAGCTATGGCTACACCTTC. Translating it yields CASSLAGISYGYTF.

This clonotype appeared many times. The CDR3: CASSSDGKETQYF. The CDR3 coding sequence is TGTGCCAGCAGCTCGGACGGGAAAGAGACCCAGTACTTC. The chain links TRBV2 to TRBJ2-5, with D perhaps TRBD2 (5 bases). V lost 6 bases and J lost 3, with 11 bases in between. Germline lookup yields CDR1 SNHLY and CDR2 FYNNEI. This CDR3 is built from 13 residues.

This clonotype was counted between two and nine times. This rearrangement joins TRBV18 to TRBJ2-6; D gene uncertain. Germline assignment: CDR1 KGHSH and CDR2 LQKENI. The V gene lost 7 bases and the J gene lost 0 bases, with 10 bases spanning the gap. This CDR3 is built from 15 residues. CDR3 coding DNA: TGTGCCAGCTTACCCATACCCTCTGGGGCCAACGTCCTGACTTTC. Translated: CASLPIPSGANVLTF.

This chain uses TRBV11-2 with TRBJ1-1; D might be TRBD1 (6 bases). Per germline, CDR1 SGHAT and CDR2 FQNNGV. There are 14 residues in the CDR3. V was pared by 3 bases and J by 7 bases, with 15 bases between. CDR3 nucleotides: TGTGCCAGCAGCTTTCGGACAGATTCCGGTGAAGCTTTCTTT. Amino acids: CASSFRTDSGEAFF.

Concerning this clonotype: This may be a read error, as it is one base from a much larger clone. The V gene is TRBV27, the J gene TRBJ2-1; 13 nucleotides match TRBD2. Unmatched junction bases numbered 11, after V lost 5 bases and J lost 10 bases. The CDR3 extends over 16 amino acids. CDR1 is MNHEY and CDR2 is SMNVEV in the germline V gene (reference sequence). CDR3 coding DNA: TGTGCCAGCAGTCTTAGAGGACTAGCGGGAGAGGTCGAGCAGTTCTTC. It specifies CASSLRGLAGEVEQFF.